This T cell receptor beta chain was identified in a study of blood T cell repertoires in COVID-19. Study summary: Some COVID-19 samples were acute and others convalescent; all came from the United States, Italy and Spain.

Per the study methods: Estimation of nucleated cell counts relied on the amplification of reference gene primers. Only in-frame clones appear in the TCRdb table, and some are missing; sequencing was by immunoSEQ multiplex PCR. V and J calls plus clone size are reproduced from that table; the DNA served to infer D and trimming. The sample shows some 64,000 clones, around 85% of them seen only once. This CDR3 region has 15 residues. The germline V and J ends were trimmed by 4 bases and 6 bases, with 20 bases remaining between them. CDR1 and CDR2 (germline): SGHDT, YYEEEE. The sequenced sample consisted of peripheral blood. The origin of this receptor is a man in his fifties or sixties with acute or convalescent COVID-19. J is TRBJ2-7 and V is TRBV5-6, with no clear D. The CDR3 reads CASSTRRIRLGEQYF. Here the CDR3 DNA reads TGTGCCAGCAGCACCCGGCGTATACGTCTAGGCGAGCAGTACTTC.